The subject of this entry is one TCR beta chain. This sample was included in a study of blood T cell repertoires in COVID-19. Turning to the study itself: The origin of the acute and convalescent COVID-19 samples was the United States, Italy and Spain. T cells, B-cell-depleted T cells, or PBMCs supplied cDNA or gDNA.

This CDR3 has 15 residues. J lost 7 bases, V lost 2 bases, and 4 bases had no gene match. Looked up from germline, CDR1 is MNHNS and CDR2 is SASEGT. Authors' data handling: Counts of nucleated cells, estimated from reference gene primer amplification, were obtained. Generated by immunoSEQ multiplex PCR, the TCRdb table keeps only in-frame clones and is missing some. That table is the source of V, J and clone size, and D and trimming were worked out from the DNA. The data show 140,000 to 150,000 clones, 88% seen once. The sequence derives from a man aged 70-80 years with acute or convalescent COVID-19. The sample taken for sequencing was peripheral blood. The rearrangement joins TRBV6-1 to TRBJ1-5; 11 bases map to TRBD1. CDR3 nucleotides: TGTGCCAGCAGTGAAAGGACAGGGGGCGGCCAGCCCCAGCATTTT. This sequence encodes CASSERTGGGQPQHF.